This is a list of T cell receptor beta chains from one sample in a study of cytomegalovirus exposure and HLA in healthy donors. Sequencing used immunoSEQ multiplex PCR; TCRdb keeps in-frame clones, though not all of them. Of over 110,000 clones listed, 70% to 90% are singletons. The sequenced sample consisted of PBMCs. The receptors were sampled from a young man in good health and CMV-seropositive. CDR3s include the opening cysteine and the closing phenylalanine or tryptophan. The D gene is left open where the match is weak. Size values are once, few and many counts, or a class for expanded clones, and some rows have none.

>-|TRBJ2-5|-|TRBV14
CASSQSYPVRVGRETQYF
TGTGCCAGCAGCCAGAGTTACCCCGTGAGAGTCGGTAGAGAGACCCAGTACTTC
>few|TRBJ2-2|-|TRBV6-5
CASSTQDTGELFF
TGTGCCAGCAGTACACAGGACACCGGGGAGCTGTTTTTT
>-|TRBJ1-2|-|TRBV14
CASSQGFGYGYTF
TGTGCCAGCAGCCAAGGTTTCGGCTATGGCTACACCTTC
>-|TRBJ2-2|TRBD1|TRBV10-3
CAIRDSGTGLSPGELFF
TGTGCCATCAGAGATTCCGGGACAGGGTTATCCCCCGGGGAGCTGTTTTTT
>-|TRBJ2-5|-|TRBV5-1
CASSLESSETQYF
TGCGCCAGCAGCTTGGAAAGCTCGGAGACCCAGTACTTC
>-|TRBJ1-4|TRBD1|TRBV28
CASRNRGMGEKLFF
TGTGCCAGCAGAAACAGGGGCATGGGTGAAAAACTGTTTTTT
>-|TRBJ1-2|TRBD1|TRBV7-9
CASSLGGQGAKSYGYTF
TGTGCCAGCAGCTTAGGCGGGCAGGGGGCCAAGAGCTATGGCTACACCTTC
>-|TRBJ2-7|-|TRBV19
CASSISYLATYEQYF
TGTGCCAGTAGTATCTCTTACCTAGCGACCTACGAGCAGTACTTC
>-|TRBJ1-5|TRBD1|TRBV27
CASSPPGQGGVQPQHF
TGTGCCAGCAGTCCACCGGGACAGGGAGGGGTTCAGCCCCAGCATTTT
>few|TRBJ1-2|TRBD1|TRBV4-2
CASSRDRGDGYTF
TGTGCCAGCAGCCGAGACAGGGGTGATGGCTACACCTTC
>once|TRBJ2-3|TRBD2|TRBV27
CASSPSSGGFTDTQYF
TGTGCCAGCAGTCCATCTAGCGGGGGCTTCACAGATACGCAGTATTTT
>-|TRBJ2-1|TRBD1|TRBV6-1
CASSEMPGQINEQFF
TGTGCCAGCAGTGAGATGCCGGGACAGATAAATGAGCAGTTCTTC
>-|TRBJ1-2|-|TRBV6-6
CASSYEWSSTGYTF
TGTGCCAGCAGTTACGAGTGGAGTTCGACTGGCTACACCTTC
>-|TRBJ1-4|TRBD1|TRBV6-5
CATQGSEEKLFF
TGTGCCACACAGGGGTCAGAAGAAAAACTGTTTTTT
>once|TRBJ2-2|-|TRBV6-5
CASSYSSGIPTGELFF
TGTGCCAGCAGTTACTCGAGCGGTATACCCACCGGGGAGCTGTTTTTT
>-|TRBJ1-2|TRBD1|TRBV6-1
CASSSGQGSYGYTF
TGTGCCAGCAGCTCCGGACAGGGATCGTATGGCTACACCTTC
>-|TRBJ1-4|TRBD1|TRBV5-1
CASSTGTGDEKLFF
TGCGCCAGCAGCACCGGGACAGGGGATGAAAAACTGTTTTTT
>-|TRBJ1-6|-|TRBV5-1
CASRTGLSYNSPLHF
TGCGCCAGCAGGACGGGACTCTCCTATAATTCACCCCTCCACTTT
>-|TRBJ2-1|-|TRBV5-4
CASSFSGNSYNEQFF
TGTGCCAGCAGCTTTTCGGGAAACTCCTACAATGAGCAGTTCTTC
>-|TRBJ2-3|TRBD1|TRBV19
CASNGWDSDPTDTQYF
TGTGCCAGTAATGGGTGGGACAGCGACCCCACAGATACGCAGTATTTT
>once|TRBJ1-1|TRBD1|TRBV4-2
CASSRDGTGNTEAFF
TGTGCCAGCAGCAGGGACGGGACAGGGAACACTGAAGCTTTCTTT
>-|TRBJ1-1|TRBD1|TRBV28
CASSPPGSRGLTEAFF
TGTGCCAGCAGTCCCCCCGGTTCGAGGGGGCTCACTGAAGCTTTCTTT
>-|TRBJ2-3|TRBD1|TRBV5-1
CASYQDRGDTQYF
TGCGCCAGCTACCAGGACAGGGGAGATACGCAGTATTTT
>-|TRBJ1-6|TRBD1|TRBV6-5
CASSGQGLNSPLHF
TGTGCCAGCAGTGGACAGGGATTGAATTCACCCCTCCACTTT
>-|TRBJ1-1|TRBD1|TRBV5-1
CASSTKTGGNTEAFF
TGCGCCAGCAGCACTAAAACAGGGGGCAACACTGAAGCTTTCTTT
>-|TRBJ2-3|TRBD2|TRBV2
CASSELAGGLSTDTQYF
TGTGCCAGCAGCGAACTAGCGGGGGGGCTGAGCACAGATACGCAGTATTTT
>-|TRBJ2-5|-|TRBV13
CASSIGDLETQYF
TGTGCCAGCAGTATCGGAGATTTGGAGACCCAGTACTTC
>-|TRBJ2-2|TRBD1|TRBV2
CASRHGQGVSNTGELFF
TGTGCCAGCAGACACGGACAGGGAGTATCTAACACCGGGGAGCTGTTTTTT
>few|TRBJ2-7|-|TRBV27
CASGAYEQYF
TGTGCCAGCGGGGCATACGAGCAGTACTTC
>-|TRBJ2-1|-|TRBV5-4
CASSLGQSYNEQFF
TGTGCCAGCAGCTTGGGCCAGTCCTACAATGAGCAGTTCTTC
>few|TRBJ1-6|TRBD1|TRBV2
CASSEQGTETTPLHF
TGTGCCAGCAGTGAACAGGGGACAGAGACAACACCCCTCCACTTT
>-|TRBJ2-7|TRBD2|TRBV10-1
CASTLLRREGYEQYF
TGCGCCAGCACCCTTTTGAGGAGGGAGGGCTACGAGCAGTACTTC
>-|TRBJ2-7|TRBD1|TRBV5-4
CASSKYRDSLPGGEQYF
TGTGCCAGCAGCAAATATCGGGACAGCCTACCAGGCGGCGAGCAGTACTTC
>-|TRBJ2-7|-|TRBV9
CASSPSGTYPYEQYF
TGTGCCAGCAGCCCTAGTGGGACTTATCCCTACGAGCAGTACTTC
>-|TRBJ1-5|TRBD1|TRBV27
CASSKGQGGNQPQHF
TGTGCCAGCAGTAAAGGACAGGGCGGGAATCAGCCCCAGCATTTT
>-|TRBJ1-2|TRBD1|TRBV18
CASSPDRVSYGYTF
TGTGCCAGCTCACCGGACAGGGTCAGCTATGGCTACACCTTC
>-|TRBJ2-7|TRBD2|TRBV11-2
CASSSSGRAYEQYF
TGTGCCAGCAGTTCCAGCGGGAGGGCCTACGAGCAGTACTTC
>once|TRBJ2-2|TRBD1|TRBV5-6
CASSLPADGDRDTGELFF
TGTGCCAGCAGCTTGCCGGCCGACGGTGACAGGGACACCGGGGAGCTGTTTTTT
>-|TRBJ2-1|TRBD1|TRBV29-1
CSVEHAGTGGNEQFF
TGCAGCGTTGAACACGCCGGGACAGGGGGAAATGAGCAGTTCTTC
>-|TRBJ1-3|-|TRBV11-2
CASSLEVLRDTIYF
TGTGCCAGCAGCCTAGAAGTTCTCCGAGACACCATATATTTT
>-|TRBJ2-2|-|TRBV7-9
CASSLDRLWGKANTGELFF
TGTGCCAGCAGCTTAGACCGTTTATGGGGCAAAGCGAACACCGGGGAGCTGTTTTTT
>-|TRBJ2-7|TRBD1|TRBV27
CASSPTLGQGLYEQYF
TGTGCCAGCAGTCCCACTTTAGGACAGGGATTGTACGAGCAGTACTTC
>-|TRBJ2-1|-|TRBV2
CANLQGSGNEQFF
TGTGCCAACCTACAGGGTTCAGGCAATGAGCAGTTCTTC
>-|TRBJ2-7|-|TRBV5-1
CASSTGGPYEQYF
TGCGCCAGCAGCACTGGAGGCCCTTACGAGCAGTACTTC
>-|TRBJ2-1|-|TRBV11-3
CASSNKNYEQFF
TGTGCCAGCAGCAATAAGAACTATGAGCAGTTCTTC